This TCR beta chain appears in the sequencing data of a study of shared clonotypes between healthy human individuals. Across the whole study: Sampling drew on donors who were two women and a few men aged 18 to 49.

For this clone: Its matching antigen is unknown.

The CDR3 extends over 14 amino acids. Germline CDR1 is SGHNT and CDR2 is YYREEE (reference sequence). V trimming: 5 bases; J trimming: 0 bases; junction bases outside the gene matches: 5. Sequencing was performed with immunoSEQ multiplex PCR; in TCRdb, only in-frame clones are kept and a portion is missing. Of nearly 2 million clones listed, over 85% were seen once; the top ten hold 1.2%. Points from the study as a whole: Sampling covered nothing but blood. Tissue TCR repertoires likely differ from those found in blood. As a rule, naive subsets had a larger estimated richness than memory subsets.

Naive CD8 cells were CD45RO-negative, positively selected for CCR7, excluding terminally differentiated effector memory CD45RA+ cells. The material sequenced was naive CD8+ T cells sorted from blood. This sequence was found in a man aged 18-30 years in good health. The chain couples TRBV5-4 to TRBJ2-7; 7 bases map to TRBD2. The CDR3 coding sequence is TGTGCCAGCAGTTATAGCGGGTCCTCCTACGAGCAGTACTTC. Protein: CASSYSGSSYEQYF.